This T cell receptor beta chain was identified in a study of cytomegalovirus exposure and HLA in healthy donors. Study outcomes and limitations: Several of the most significant clusters appeared linked to common viral pathogens, based on a later analysis. An assumption of roughly uniform sequencing depth across donors underlay the presence/absence analyses. Analysis performed later found roughly 17,000 TCR beta sequences associated with HLA alleles at 0.05 false discovery rate.

V gave up 3 bases and J gave up 5 bases; unmatched junction bases: 3. There are 14 residues in the CDR3. Germline V gene data show CDR1 as LNHNV and CDR2 as YYDKDF (reference sequence). In the case of this clone: Its antigen is not known.

The study ran its PCR with 60 Vbeta and 13 Jbeta primers. Profiling relied on immunoSEQ multiplex PCR, and the TCRdb table lists in-frame clones only, not all of them. This table holds 140,000 to 150,000 clones, roughly 75% found once. The chain joins TRBV15 to TRBJ1-4; TRBD1 agrees at 7 bases. The source is a female donor in good health and CMV-seronegative. The sequenced sample was PBMCs. This chain's CDR3 is CATSRGTANEKLFF. CDR3 bases: TGTGCCACCAGCAGGGGGACAGCGAATGAAAAACTGTTTTTT.